This T cell receptor (beta chain) was captured in a study of OX40 agonist ivuxolimab in advanced cancers. Study background: The patients received agonistic anti-OX40 (CD134) antibody ivuxolimab. Hepatocellular carcinoma, melanoma, renal cell or head and neck cancer occurred in dose-escalation patients.

This clone was picked up a small number of times. What it recognizes is unknown. This table comes from immunoSEQ multiplex PCR, and its TCRdb copy is limited to in-frame clones, with some not included. In the table there are nearly 45,000 clones, approximately 84% of which are singletons. Germline CDR1 LGHNA, CDR2 YSLEER. This CDR3 comprises 16 residues. V was clipped by 4 bases and J by 7 bases; unmatched bases: 13. Study-wide findings and caveats: Partial responders at 0.1-3.0 mg/kg had among the lowest clonal expansion.

The V gene is TRBV4-3, the J gene TRBJ2-1; 7 nucleotides line up with TRBD2. This receptor was taken from an adult with an advanced solid tumor such as melanoma, head and neck, liver or kidney cancer. The input for sequencing was CD4+ or CD8+ T cells sorted from blood, taken in a trial of the OX40 agonist ivuxolimab. The CDR3 is CASSPRTSSGFNEQFF. The CDR3 DNA reads TGCGCCAGCAGCCCCCGGACTAGTTCGGGTTTTAATGAGCAGTTCTTC.